Below, 19 T cell receptor beta chains from the same sample are listed, as sequenced in a study of blood T cell repertoires in COVID-19. Sequenced by immunoSEQ multiplex PCR; TCRdb stores in-frame clones only, minus some. The sample holds under 400,000 clones, roughly 89% seen once. The sequenced material came from peripheral blood. Receptor source: an older woman with COVID-19, enrolled during active disease.

The chain combines TRBV4-2 with TRBJ1-1; the D is unclear. Trimming left V 0 bases short and J 8 bases short, with 10 bases between. There are 13 residues in the CDR3. CDR1 and CDR2 from the germline V gene are LGHNA and YNFKEQ. This CDR3 is CASSQDTGSEAFF. CDR3 nucleotides: TGTGCCAGCAGCCAAGATACGGGGTCCGAAGCTTTCTTT.

This rearrangement joins TRBV29-1 to TRBJ2-5, with a possible D match to TRBD2 (7 bases). CDR1 is SQVTM and CDR2 is ANQGSEA in the germline V gene. This CDR3 region has 13 residues. V was cut by 6 bases and J by 4 bases, with 15 bases left in between. For the CDR3, the DNA is TGCAGCGTCGGGGGAGGGGGAGGAGAGACCCAGTACTTC. Translating gives CSVGGGGGETQYF.

This rearrangement joins TRBV19 to TRBJ1-6, with D possibly matching TRBD1 (5 bases). Germline V lookup: CDR1 LNHDA, CDR2 SQIVND (reference sequence). V lost 9 bases and J 3 bases, leaving 9 bases between the germline ends. This CDR3 contains 13 residues. In DNA, the CDR3 is TGTGCCAGCCGACAGAACTATAATTCACCCCTCCACTTT. Translating gives CASRQNYNSPLHF.

This rearrangement joins TRBV19 to TRBJ2-7; 9 bases are a match to TRBD2. CDR3 size: 16 residues. The J segment lost 5 bases and the V segment lost 3 bases, leaving 11 bases of the junction unmatched. Germline V lookup: CDR1 LNHDA, CDR2 SQIVND (reference sequence). The DNA for the CDR3 is TGTGCCAGTAGTATGCCGTCGGCTAGCGGGACCCACGAGCAGTACTTC. Its protein is CASSMPSASGTHEQYF.

The V call is TRBV24-1, the J call TRBJ1-6; 9 bases agree with TRBD1. Germline CDR1 reads KGHDR; CDR2 reads SFDVKD. Trimming took 5 bases from V and 0 from J; bases not matched to a gene: 7. This CDR3 is 18 amino acids long. The CDR3 DNA reads TGTGCCACCAGTGGTCCCGGACAGGGGAGCTCCTATAATTCACCCCTCCACTTT. Encoded protein: CATSGPGQGSSYNSPLHF.

This chain links TRBV14 with TRBJ1-2; 9 bases align to TRBD1. From germline, CDR1 is SGHDN and CDR2 FVKESK. J gave up 0 bases and V 1 base, and 12 bases lay outside the gene matches. This CDR3 contains 19 residues. The CDR3: CASSQVVGTGRWANYGYTF. In DNA form, the CDR3 reads TGTGCCAGCAGCCAAGTAGTCGGGACAGGGCGTTGGGCTAACTATGGCTACACCTTC.

The rearrangement joins TRBV15 to TRBJ1-2; no clear D. The V end lost 6 bases, the J end lost 3 bases, and 17 bases lay between the germline ends. The CDR3 consists of 15 residues. Germline CDR1 LNHNV, CDR2 YYDKDF (reference sequence). CDR3 residues: CATSGYQRDYYGYTF. The CDR3 nucleotides read TGTGCCACCAGTGGATACCAGAGGGATTACTATGGCTACACCTTC.

As regards this clone: The sample carries other DNA sequences with the same CDR3. The gene calls are TRBV7-3 and TRBJ2-2; D is uncertain. V was shortened by 4 bases and J by 5 bases, with 5 bases between the two germline ends. This CDR3 region has 12 residues. CDR1 is SGHTA, CDR2 FQGTGA, per germline. DNA for the CDR3: TGTGCCAGCAGCTCCAATACCGGGGAGCTGTTTTTT. Translated: CASSSNTGELFF.

The V call is TRBV7-9, the J call TRBJ2-5; 9 bases map to TRBD2. Per the germline V gene, CDR1 is SEHNR and CDR2 is FQNEAQ (reference sequence). The CDR3 covers 15 residues. V shed 5 bases and J 1 base; nucleotides not matched to a gene: 5. Here the CDR3 reads CASSPISGGQETQYF. The CDR3 DNA follows: TGTGCCAGCAGCCCCATTAGCGGGGGCCAAGAGACCCAGTACTTC. The full variable domain, with the rest looked up from reference TRBV7-9 and TRBJ2-5, is DTGVSQNPRHKITKRGQNVTFRCDPISEHNRLYWYRQTLGQGPEFLTYFQNEAQLEKSRLLSDRFSAERPKGSFSTLEIQRTEQGDSAMYLCASSPISGGQETQYFGPGTRLLVL.

The chain links TRBV19 to TRBJ1-4; tentatively, D is TRBD1 (5 bases). CDR1 and CDR2 from the germline V gene are LNHDA and SQIVND (reference sequence). CDR3 size: 12 residues. Deletions cut 4 bases from V and 5 bases from J, with 5 bases between. The CDR3 coding sequence is TGTGCCAGTAGTAGACAGAATGAAAAACTGTTTTTT. It specifies CASSRQNEKLFF.

CDR3 nucleotides: TGCGCCAGCAGCTTGGTGAGGCTGAACACTGAAGCTTTCTTT. It codes for CASSLVRLNTEAFF. This sequence joins TRBV5-1 and TRBJ1-1; D remains ambiguous. V lost 0 bases, J lost 0 bases, and 6 bases lay in between. The CDR3 has 14 amino acids. The germline gives CDR1 SGHRS, CDR2 YFSETQ.

This chain links TRBV10-3 with TRBJ1-1; unclear D gene. Germline V gene sequence: CDR1 ENHRY, CDR2 SYGVKD. The CDR3 runs to 13 residues. V was cut by 7 bases and J by 0 bases, with 9 bases left in between. The CDR3 reads CAIMAQLNTEAFF. The CDR3 DNA is TGTGCCATCATGGCCCAATTGAACACTGAAGCTTTCTTT.

The chain uses TRBV7-6 and TRBJ2-3; 7 bases agree with TRBD2. This CDR3 has 16 residues. Germline trimming cut 5 bases from V and 2 bases from J; bases unmatched to any gene: 10. Germline V lookup: CDR1 SGHVS, CDR2 FNYEAQ. The CDR3 reads CASSGAGGGATDTQYF. The CDR3 nucleotides are TGTGCCAGCAGCGGGGCCGGCGGGGGAGCCACAGATACGCAGTATTTT. The full variable domain, in which reference TRBV7-6 and TRBJ2-3 provide the parts outside the CDR3, is GAGVSQSPRYKVTKRGQDVALRCDPISGHVSLYWYRQALGQGPEFLTYFNYEAQQDKSGLPNDRFSAERPEGSISTLTIQRTEQRDSAMYRCASSGAGGGATDTQYFGPGTRLTVL.

This clone was counted a few times. The gene calls are TRBV5-1 and TRBJ1-2; TRBD1 is a possible D gene (6 bases). The CDR3 runs to 14 residues. Between the trimmed V and J ends, which lost 8 bases and 4 bases, there was a span of 18 bases. Germline-derived CDR1 and CDR2 are SGHRS and YFSETQ. As DNA, the CDR3 is TGCGCCAGTCGCATCACGAGACAGGCCTATGGCTACACCTTC. This sequence encodes CASRITRQAYGYTF.

The rearrangement links TRBV5-1 to TRBJ2-5; TRBD1 aligns across 10 bases. This CDR3 has 16 amino acids. V gave up 0 bases and J gave up 4 bases; unmatched junction bases: 6. Germline CDR1 and CDR2: SGHRS and YFSETQ. CDR3 residues: CASSLGDRGAGETQYF. The CDR3 DNA is TGCGCCAGCAGCTTGGGGGACAGGGGTGCGGGAGAGACCCAGTACTTC.

CDR3 bases: TGTGCCAGCAGCCAAGCGCTTCGGGACAGGGGTGGATTGACTTTCTTT. Protein sequence: CASSQALRDRGGLTFF. The chain uses TRBV14 and TRBJ1-1, with TRBD1 identical over 10 bases. Germline CDR1 and CDR2: SGHDN and FVKESK. The CDR3 has 16 residues. V was clipped by 1 base and J by 12 bases; unmatched bases: 14.

V is TRBV19 and J is TRBJ2-2, with 7 bases lining up with TRBD1. Germline assignment: CDR1 LNHDA and CDR2 SQIVND (reference sequence). V trimming: 8 bases; J trimming: 0 bases; junction bases outside the gene matches: 9. CDR3 length: 16 amino acids. Here the CDR3 DNA reads TGTGCCAGTGGCTCCACCGGGACAGCGAACACCGGGGAGCTGTTTTTT. This codes for CASGSTGTANTGELFF.

This chain uses TRBV30 with TRBJ2-7; D gene ambiguous. Germline V lookup: CDR1 GTSNPN, CDR2 SVGIG (reference sequence). Trimming took 0 bases from V and 3 from J, leaving 9 bases between them. CDR3 length: 13 residues. The CDR3 loop is CAWSVVPGYEQYF. The CDR3 DNA follows: TGTGCCTGGAGTGTAGTCCCAGGCTACGAGCAGTACTTC.

The chain is built from TRBV5-1 and TRBJ2-7; 7 bases fit TRBD2. There are 16 residues in the CDR3. After removal of 0 bases from V and 0 bases from J, the junction contained 6 bases not matched to a gene. Germline loops: CDR1 SGHRS, CDR2 YFSETQ. CDR3 DNA: TGCGCCAGCAGCTTGGCTTTGTCTAGCGGCTCCTACGAGCAGTACTTC. Protein sequence: CASSLALSSGSYEQYF.